Detailed here is one T cell receptor beta chain. Its antigen is still unknown. Scientists made TCR beta cDNA using 5'RACE template switching with UMIs. One entry per CDR3 protein, without DNA, is what TCRdb gives after re-calling the 5' RACE reads. This table holds approximately 440,000 distinct CDR3 sequences. This specimen comes from a study of T cells expressing NK-cell markers. Background on the study: Underlying the TCR beta repertoires were sorted CD3+CD56+NKG2C+, CD3+CD56+NKG2C- and CD3+CD56-NKG2C+ T cells. The authors sequenced eight donors, of whom seven were HCMV-seropositive and one was seronegative. Study conclusions and caveats: Of the CD8+ T cell pool in six donors, roughly 1.0-8% was accounted for by dominant NKG2C+ clonotypes.

In germline, CDR1 is MNHNS, CDR2 SASEGT. The CDR3 sequence is 12 residues long. The clonotype originates from a woman in her forties or fifties in good health. The sequencing sample was made of blood T cells: a sorted CD56 or NKG2C T cell subset, CD4+ or CD8+ T cells, or bulk PBMC T cells (not recorded which). The chain carries TRBV6-1 and TRBJ1-2; the TCRdb D gene call, TRBD1, has no DNA to confirm it. CDR3 residues: CASTKGGGGYTF.